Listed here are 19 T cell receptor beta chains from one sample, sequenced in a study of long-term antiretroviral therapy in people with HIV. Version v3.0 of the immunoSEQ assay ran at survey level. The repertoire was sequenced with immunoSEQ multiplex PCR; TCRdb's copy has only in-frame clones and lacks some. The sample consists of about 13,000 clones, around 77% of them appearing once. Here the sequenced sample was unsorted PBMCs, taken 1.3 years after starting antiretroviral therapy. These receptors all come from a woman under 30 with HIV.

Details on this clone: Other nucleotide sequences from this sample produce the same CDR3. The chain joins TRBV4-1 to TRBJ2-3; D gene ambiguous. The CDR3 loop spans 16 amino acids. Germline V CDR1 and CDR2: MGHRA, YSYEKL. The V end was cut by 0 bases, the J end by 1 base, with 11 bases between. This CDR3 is CASSQEGSPGTDTQYF. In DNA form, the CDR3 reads TGCGCCAGCAGCCAAGAAGGCAGTCCCGGCACAGATACGCAGTATTTT.

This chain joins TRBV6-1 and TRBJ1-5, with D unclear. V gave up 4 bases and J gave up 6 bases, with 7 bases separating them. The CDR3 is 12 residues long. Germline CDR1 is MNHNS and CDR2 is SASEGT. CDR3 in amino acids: CASSGGSQPQHF. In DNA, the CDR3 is TGTGCCAGCAGTGGAGGGAGTCAGCCCCAGCATTTT.

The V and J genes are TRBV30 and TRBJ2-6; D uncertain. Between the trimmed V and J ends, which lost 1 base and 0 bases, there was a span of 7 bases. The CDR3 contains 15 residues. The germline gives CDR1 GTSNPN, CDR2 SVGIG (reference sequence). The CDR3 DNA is TGTGCCTGGAGTGACGGTTACTCTGGGGCCAACGTCCTGACTTTC. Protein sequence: CAWSDGYSGANVLTF. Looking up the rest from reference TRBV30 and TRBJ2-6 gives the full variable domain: SQTIHQWPATLVQPVGSPLSLECTVEGTSNPNLYWYRQAAGRGLQLLFYSVGIGQISSEVPQNLSASRPQDRQFILSSKKLLLSDSGFYLCAWSDGYSGANVLTFGAGSRLTVL.

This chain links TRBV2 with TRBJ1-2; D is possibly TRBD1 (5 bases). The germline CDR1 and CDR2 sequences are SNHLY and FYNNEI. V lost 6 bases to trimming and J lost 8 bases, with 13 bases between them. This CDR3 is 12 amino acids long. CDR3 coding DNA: TGTGCCAGCAGGGGGCTTACAGGCGGCTACACCTTC. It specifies CASRGLTGGYTF.

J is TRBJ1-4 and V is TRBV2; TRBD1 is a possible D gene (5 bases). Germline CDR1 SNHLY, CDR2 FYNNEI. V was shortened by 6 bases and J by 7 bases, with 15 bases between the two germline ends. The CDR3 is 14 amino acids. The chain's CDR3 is CASRARDWREKLFF. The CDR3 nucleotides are TGTGCCAGCAGGGCCCGGGACTGGCGTGAAAAACTGTTTTTT.

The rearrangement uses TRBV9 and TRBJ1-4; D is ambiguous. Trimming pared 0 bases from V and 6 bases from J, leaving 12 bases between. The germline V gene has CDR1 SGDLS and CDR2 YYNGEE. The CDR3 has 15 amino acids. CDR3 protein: CASSVEEAVDEKLFF. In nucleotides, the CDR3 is TGTGCCAGCAGCGTAGAAGAGGCTGTGGATGAAAAACTGTTTTTT.

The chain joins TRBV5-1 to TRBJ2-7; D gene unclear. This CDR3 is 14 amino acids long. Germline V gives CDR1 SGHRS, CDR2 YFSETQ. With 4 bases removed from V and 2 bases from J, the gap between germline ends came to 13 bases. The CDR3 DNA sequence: TGCGCCAGCAGCGGCGATTATAACACCTACGAGCAGTACTTC. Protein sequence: CASSGDYNTYEQYF. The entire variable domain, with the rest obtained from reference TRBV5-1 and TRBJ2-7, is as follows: KAGVTQTPRYLIKTRGQQVTLSCSPISGHRSVSWYQQTPGQGLQFLFEYFSETQRNKGNFPGRFSGRQFSNSRSEMNVSTLELGDSALYLCASSGDYNTYEQYFGPGTRLTVT.

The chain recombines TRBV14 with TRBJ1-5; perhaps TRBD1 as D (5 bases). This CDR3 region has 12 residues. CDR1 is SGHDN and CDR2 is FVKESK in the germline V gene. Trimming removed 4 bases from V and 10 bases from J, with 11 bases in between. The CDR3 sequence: CASSLSRGPQHF. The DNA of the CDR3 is TGTGCCAGCAGCCTTTCGAGGGGACCCCAGCATTTT.

As DNA, the CDR3 is TGTGCCAGCACGCGAGGGGGAGAGACCCAGTACTTC. Encoded protein: CASTRGGETQYF. V gene TRBV2 combines with J gene TRBJ2-5; TRBD1 might be the D (6 bases). V lost 7 bases to trimming and J lost 4 bases, with 10 bases between them. CDR3 length: 12 amino acids. Germline V gives CDR1 SNHLY, CDR2 FYNNEI. The full variable domain, completed using reference TRBV2 and TRBJ2-5, is EPEVTQTPSHQVTQMGQEVILRCVPISNHLYFYWYRQILGQKVEFLVSFYNNEISEKSEIFDDQFSVERPDGSNFTLKIRSTKLEDSAMYFCASTRGGETQYFGPGTRLLVL.

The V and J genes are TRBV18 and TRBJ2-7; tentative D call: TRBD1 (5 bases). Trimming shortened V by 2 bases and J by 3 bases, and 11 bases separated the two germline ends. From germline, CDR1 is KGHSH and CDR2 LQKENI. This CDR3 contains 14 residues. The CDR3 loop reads CASSPKGLSYEQYF. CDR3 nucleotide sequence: TGTGCCAGCTCACCAAAGGGGCTAAGCTACGAGCAGTACTTC.

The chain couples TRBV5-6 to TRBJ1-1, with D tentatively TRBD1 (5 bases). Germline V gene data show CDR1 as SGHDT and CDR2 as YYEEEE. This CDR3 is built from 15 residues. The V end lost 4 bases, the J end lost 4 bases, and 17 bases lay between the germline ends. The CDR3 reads CASSPPTGAPTEAFF. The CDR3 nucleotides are TGTGCCAGCAGCCCCCCAACAGGCGCCCCCACTGAAGCTTTCTTT. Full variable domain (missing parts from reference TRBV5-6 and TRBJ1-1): DAGVTQSPTHLIKTRGQQVTLRCSPKSGHDTVSWYQQALGQGPQFIFQYYEEEERQRGNFPDRFSGHQFPNYSSELNVNALLLGDSALYLCASSPPTGAPTEAFFGQGTRLTVV.

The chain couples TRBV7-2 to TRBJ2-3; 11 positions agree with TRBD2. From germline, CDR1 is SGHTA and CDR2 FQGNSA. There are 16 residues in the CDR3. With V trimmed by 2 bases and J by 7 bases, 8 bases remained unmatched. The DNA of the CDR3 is TGTGCCAGCAGCTTAATGGGGACTAGCGGTGCAAATACGCAGTATTTT. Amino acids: CASSLMGTSGANTQYF.

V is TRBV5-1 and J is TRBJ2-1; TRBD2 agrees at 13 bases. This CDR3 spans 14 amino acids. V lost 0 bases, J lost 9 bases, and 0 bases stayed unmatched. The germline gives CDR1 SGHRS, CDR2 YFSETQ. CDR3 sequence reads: CASSLGLAGGEQFF. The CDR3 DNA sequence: TGCGCCAGCAGCTTGGGACTAGCGGGGGGTGAGCAGTTCTTC.

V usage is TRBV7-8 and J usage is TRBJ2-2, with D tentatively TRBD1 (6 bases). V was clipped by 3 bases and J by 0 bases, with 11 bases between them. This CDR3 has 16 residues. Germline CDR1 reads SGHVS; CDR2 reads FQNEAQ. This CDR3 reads CASSLLGHSNTGELFF. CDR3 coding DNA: TGTGCCAGCAGCTTGCTGGGACACTCGAACACCGGGGAGCTGTTTTTT.

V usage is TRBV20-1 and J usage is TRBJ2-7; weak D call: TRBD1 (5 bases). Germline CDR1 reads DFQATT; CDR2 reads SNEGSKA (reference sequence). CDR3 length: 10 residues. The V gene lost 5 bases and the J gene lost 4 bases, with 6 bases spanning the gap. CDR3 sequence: CSAQGYEQYF. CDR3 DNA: TGCAGTGCTCAGGGTTACGAGCAGTACTTC.

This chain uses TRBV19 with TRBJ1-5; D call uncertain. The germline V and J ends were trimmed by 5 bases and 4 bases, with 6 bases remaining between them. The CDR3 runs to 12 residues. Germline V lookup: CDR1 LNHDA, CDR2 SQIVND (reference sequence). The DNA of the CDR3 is TGTGCCAGTAGTTACCTGAATCAGCCCCAGCATTTT. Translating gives CASSYLNQPQHF.

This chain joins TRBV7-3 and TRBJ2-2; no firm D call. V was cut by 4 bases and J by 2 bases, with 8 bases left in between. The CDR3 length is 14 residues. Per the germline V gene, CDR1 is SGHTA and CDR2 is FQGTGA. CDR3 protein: CASSSDGNTGELFF. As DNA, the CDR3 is TGTGCCAGCAGCTCGGACGGCAACACCGGGGAGCTGTTTTTT.

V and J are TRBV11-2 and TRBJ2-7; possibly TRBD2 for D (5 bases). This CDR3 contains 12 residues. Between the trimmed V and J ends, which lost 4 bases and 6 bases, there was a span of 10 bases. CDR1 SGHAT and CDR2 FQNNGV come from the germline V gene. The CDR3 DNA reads TGTGCCAGCAGCTCGCTTCGGGGCGAGCAGTACTTC. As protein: CASSSLRGEQYF.

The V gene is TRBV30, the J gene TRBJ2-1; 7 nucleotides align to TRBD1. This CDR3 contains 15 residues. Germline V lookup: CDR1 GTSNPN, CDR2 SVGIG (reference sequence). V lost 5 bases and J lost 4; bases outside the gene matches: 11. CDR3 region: CAWAPTGQEYNEQFF. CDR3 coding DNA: TGTGCCTGGGCACCCACAGGACAGGAATACAATGAGCAGTTCTTC.